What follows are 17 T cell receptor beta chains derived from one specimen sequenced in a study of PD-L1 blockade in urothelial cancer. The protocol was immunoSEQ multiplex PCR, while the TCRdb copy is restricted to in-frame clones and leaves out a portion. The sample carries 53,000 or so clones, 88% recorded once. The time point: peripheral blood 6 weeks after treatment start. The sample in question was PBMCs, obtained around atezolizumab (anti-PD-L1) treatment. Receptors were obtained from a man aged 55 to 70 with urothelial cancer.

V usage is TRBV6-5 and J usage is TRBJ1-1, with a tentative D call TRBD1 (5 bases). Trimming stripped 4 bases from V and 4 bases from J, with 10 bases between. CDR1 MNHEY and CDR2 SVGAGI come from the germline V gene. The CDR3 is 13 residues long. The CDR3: CASSSYGGTEAFF. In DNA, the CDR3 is TGTGCCAGCAGTTCGTACGGGGGCACTGAAGCTTTCTTT.

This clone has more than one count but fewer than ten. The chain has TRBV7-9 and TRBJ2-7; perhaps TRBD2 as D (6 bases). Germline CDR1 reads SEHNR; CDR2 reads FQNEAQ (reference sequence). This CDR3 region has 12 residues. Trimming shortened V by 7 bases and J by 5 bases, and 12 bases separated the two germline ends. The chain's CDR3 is CASTEGSHEQYF. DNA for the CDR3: TGTGCCAGCACGGAGGGTTCGCACGAGCAGTACTTC.

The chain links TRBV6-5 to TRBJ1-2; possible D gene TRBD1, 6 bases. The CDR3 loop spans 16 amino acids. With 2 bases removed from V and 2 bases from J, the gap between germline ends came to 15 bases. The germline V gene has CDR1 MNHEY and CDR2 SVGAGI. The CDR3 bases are TGTGCCAGCAGTTACCGGGGACAAGAAGGGAACTATGGCTACACCTTC. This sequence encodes CASSYRGQEGNYGYTF.

In DNA form, the CDR3 reads TGCGCCAGCAGCTTTTCCCCGCCGGGACTGCTTAATGAAAAACTGTTTTTT. Its translation: CASSFSPPGLLNEKLFF. This sequence joins TRBV5-1 and TRBJ1-4, with TRBD1 as a possible D gene (5 bases). The CDR3 consists of 17 residues. The germline V and J ends were trimmed by 2 bases and 4 bases, with 18 bases remaining between them. Germline V gene lookup returns CDR1 SGHRS and CDR2 YFSETQ.

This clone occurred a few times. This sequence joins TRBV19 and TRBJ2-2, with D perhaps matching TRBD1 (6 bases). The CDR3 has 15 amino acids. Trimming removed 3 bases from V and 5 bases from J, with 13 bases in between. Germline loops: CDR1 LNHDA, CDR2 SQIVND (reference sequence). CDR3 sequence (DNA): TGTGCCAGTAGTATGGGCAGGGGAGTGACCGGGGAGCTGTTTTTT. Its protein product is CASSMGRGVTGELFF.

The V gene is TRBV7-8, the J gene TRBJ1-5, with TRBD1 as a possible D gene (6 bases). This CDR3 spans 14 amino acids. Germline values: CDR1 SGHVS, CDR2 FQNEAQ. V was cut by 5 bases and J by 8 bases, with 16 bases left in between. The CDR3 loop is CASSRDIPFEPQHF. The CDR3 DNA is TGTGCCAGCAGCCGGGACATTCCTTTTGAGCCCCAGCATTTT.

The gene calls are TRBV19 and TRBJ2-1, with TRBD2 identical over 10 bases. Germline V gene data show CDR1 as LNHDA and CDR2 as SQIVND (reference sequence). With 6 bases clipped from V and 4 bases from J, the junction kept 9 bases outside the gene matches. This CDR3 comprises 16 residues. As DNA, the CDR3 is TGTGCCAGTAGCCGGACTAGCGGAGGCCGGTACAATGAGCAGTTCTTC. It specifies CASSRTSGGRYNEQFF. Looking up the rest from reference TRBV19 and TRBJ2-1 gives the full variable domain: DGGITQSPKYLFRKEGQNVTLSCEQNLNHDAMYWYRQDPGQGLRLIYYSQIVNDFQKGDIAEGYSVSREKKESFPLTVTSAQKNPTAFYLCASSRTSGGRYNEQFFGPGTRLTVL.

CDR3 in amino acids: CASSQGQGVAEAFF. The CDR3 region has the DNA TGTGCCAGCAGCCAAGGACAGGGGGTCGCTGAAGCTTTCTTT. The chain is built from TRBV4-2 and TRBJ1-1; TRBD1 aligns across 9 bases. The CDR3 loop spans 14 amino acids. Germline CDR1 reads LGHNA; CDR2 reads YNFKEQ. V shed 1 base, J shed 6 bases, and the junction held 3 bases outside the gene matches.

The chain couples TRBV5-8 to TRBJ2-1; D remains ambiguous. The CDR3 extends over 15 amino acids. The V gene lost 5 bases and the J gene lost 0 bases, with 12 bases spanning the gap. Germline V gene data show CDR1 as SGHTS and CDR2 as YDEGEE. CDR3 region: CASSFFTSSYNEQFF. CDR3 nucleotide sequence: TGTGCCAGCAGTTTCTTCACCAGCTCCTACAATGAGCAGTTCTTC.

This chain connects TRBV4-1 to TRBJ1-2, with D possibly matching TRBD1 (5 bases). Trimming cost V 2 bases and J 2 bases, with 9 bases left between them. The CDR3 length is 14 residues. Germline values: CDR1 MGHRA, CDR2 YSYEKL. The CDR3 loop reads CASSQQGPNYGYTF. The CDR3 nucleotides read TGCGCCAGCAGCCAACAGGGCCCCAACTATGGCTACACCTTC.

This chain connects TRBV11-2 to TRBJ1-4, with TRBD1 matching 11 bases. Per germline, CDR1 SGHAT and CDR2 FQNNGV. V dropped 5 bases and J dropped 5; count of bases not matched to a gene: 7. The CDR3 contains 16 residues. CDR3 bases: TGTGCCAGCAGCCGGACAGGGGGCGTTCCGAATGAAAAACTGTTTTTT. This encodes CASSRTGGVPNEKLFF.

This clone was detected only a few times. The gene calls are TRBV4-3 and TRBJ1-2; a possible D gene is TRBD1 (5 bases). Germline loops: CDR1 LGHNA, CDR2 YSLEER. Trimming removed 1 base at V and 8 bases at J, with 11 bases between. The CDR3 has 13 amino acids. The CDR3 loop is CASSQGTGGGYTF. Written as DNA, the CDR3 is TGCGCCAGCAGCCAAGGGACGGGGGGGGGCTACACCTTC.

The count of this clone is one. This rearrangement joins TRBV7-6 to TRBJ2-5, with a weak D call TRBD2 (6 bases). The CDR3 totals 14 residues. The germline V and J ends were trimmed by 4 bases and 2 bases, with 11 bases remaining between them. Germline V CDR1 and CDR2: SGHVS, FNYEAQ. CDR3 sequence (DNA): TGTGCCAGCAGCTCCGGCGGGGAGCAAGAGACCCAGTACTTC. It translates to CASSSGGEQETQYF.

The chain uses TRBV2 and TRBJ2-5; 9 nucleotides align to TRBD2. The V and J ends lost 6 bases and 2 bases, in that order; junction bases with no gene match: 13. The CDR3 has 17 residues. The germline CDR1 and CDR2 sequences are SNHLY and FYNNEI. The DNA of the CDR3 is TGTGCCAGCAGGCCCCTGGGGCTAGCGGGGCCTCAAGAGACCCAGTACTTC. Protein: CASRPLGLAGPQETQYF.

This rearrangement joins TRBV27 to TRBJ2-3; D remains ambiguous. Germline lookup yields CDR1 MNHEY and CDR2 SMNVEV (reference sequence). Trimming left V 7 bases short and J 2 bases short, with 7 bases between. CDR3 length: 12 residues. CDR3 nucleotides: TGTGCCAGCACCTTATACACAGATACGCAGTATTTT. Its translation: CASTLYTDTQYF.

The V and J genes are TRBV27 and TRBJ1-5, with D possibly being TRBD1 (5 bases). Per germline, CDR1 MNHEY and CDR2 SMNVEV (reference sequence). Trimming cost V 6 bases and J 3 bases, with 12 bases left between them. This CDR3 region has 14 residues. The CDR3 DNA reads TGTGCCAGCAGCCCCGGGACTCCCAATCAGCCCCAGCATTTT. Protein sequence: CASSPGTPNQPQHF.

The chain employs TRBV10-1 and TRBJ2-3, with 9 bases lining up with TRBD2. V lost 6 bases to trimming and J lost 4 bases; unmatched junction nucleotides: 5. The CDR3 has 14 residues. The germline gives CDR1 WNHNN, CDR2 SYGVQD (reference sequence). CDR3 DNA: TGCGCCAGCAGCAAGAGCGGGGGGTCAGATACGCAGTATTTT. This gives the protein CASSKSGGSDTQYF.